This T cell receptor (beta chain) was identified during a study of T cell clones after liver transplantation. Germline loops: CDR1 ENHRY, CDR2 SYGVKD. Trimming removed 2 bases from V and 3 bases from J, with 7 bases in between. This CDR3 contains 14 residues. General study findings and limits: Donor-reactive sequences fell more than third party-reactive ones, suggesting partial deletion.

Assay used: immunoSEQ multiplex PCR; TCRdb lists only in-frame clones, some missing. The profile shows around 70,000 clones, 85% to 95% of them singletons. This clone was detected once. No antigen is known for it. The V call is TRBV10-3, the J call TRBJ1-4, with a tentative D call TRBD1 (6 bases). The TCR comes from a human patient who received a liver transplant. Some T cells may possibly be graft donor cells. This sample comprised CD4+ T cells from blood, obtained roughly 26 months after liver transplant. CDR3 residues: CAISEGQSNEKLFF. DNA for the CDR3: TGTGCCATCAGTGAGGGACAGTCTAATGAAAAACTGTTTTTT.